This TCR beta chain was found in a study of patients with pleural tuberculosis (dated by TCRdb to 2013 to 2014). V and J are truncated by 2 bases and 2 bases respectively, leaving an intervening sequence of 12 bases. CDR1 and CDR2 are read off the germline V gene (reference sequence) as SEHNR and FQNEAQ. The CDR3 sequence holds 15 residues, the cysteine and phenylalanine included. The DNA shown is the 45-base CDR3, in frame from base 1. Reads for this sample came from an Illumina Genome Analyzer IIx. The public reads were quality trimmed at Q25 with fastp and then assembled into clones with MiXCR by TCRdb, keeping productive beta chains. CDR3 protein sequences are deduplicated, and each keeps its most common genes and DNA. The table for this sample lists 25,000 to 30,000 distinct CDR3 sequences; 18% of them were counted only once. 3.5% of the sample is held by the ten biggest clonotypes. This clonotype came up many times. Its target antigen remains unknown. Base qualities are not recorded, but no much larger clone differs from it by a single base.

Sequencing was performed on peripheral blood. The sequence came from a human donor with pleural tuberculosis. This sequence uses TRBV7-9 and TRBJ2-5; the D gene is possibly TRBD1, with 5 bases matching. The nucleotides are TGTGCCAGCAGCTTATGGGGTCGGACACAAGAGACCCAGTACTTC. Translated, it reads CASSLWGRTQETQYF.